One sample yielded the 22 T cell receptor beta chains listed below, sequenced in a study of regulatory T cells in long-lasting Graves disease. Through Arm-PCR of CDR3 regions and iRepertoire HTBI primers, TCR beta libraries were built. TCRdb re-called the multiplex PCR reads through MiXCR, storing one row per CDR3 protein. The sample records about 460,000 distinct CDR3 sequences, about 20% being singletons. Indicated time point: persistent/refractory GD, antithyroid drugs over 5 years with positive TRAb. Isolated PBMC RNA provided the starting material for the TCR library. The input for sequencing was peripheral blood mononuclear cells (PBMCs), taken when the disease was refractory, from a patient treated with antithyroid drugs. The receptor source for this set is a female donor with Graves disease.

This clonotype has just one count. CDR3 sequence (DNA): TGCGCCAGCAGCTTGCGTCCGGGCAGCTCCTACGAGCAGTACTTC. Its translation: CASSLRPGSSYEQYF. This sequence joins TRBV5-1 and TRBJ2-7, with D hard to call. The germline V gene has CDR1 SGHRS and CDR2 YFSETQ. The V end was cut by 1 base, the J end by 0 bases, with 11 bases between. This CDR3 region has 15 residues.

V usage is TRBV5-6 and J usage is TRBJ2-7; tentatively, D is TRBD2 (7 bases). From germline, CDR1 is SGHDT and CDR2 YYEEEE. V was shortened by 3 bases and J by 2 bases, with 12 bases between the two germline ends. There are 14 residues in the CDR3. CDR3 amino acids: CASSSPGGPYEQYF. As DNA, the CDR3 is TGTGCCAGCAGCTCCCCGGGGGGCCCCTACGAGCAGTACTTC.

This clonotype turned up a few times. The chain has TRBV6-1 and TRBJ2-3; 10 positions agree with TRBD2. V shed 6 bases and J 3 bases; nucleotides not matched to a gene: 6. This CDR3 contains 15 residues. Per the germline V gene, CDR1 is MNHNS and CDR2 is SASEGT. The CDR3 DNA is TGTGCCAGCAGCCGCGGACTAGCGGATACAGATACGCAGTATTTT. Translation: CASSRGLADTDTQYF.

The sample holds many counts of this clonotype. This chain joins TRBV2 and TRBJ2-7; 7 bases map to TRBD1. The CDR3 has 16 amino acids. Germline loops: CDR1 SNHLY, CDR2 FYNNEI. V shed 6 bases, J shed 0 bases, and the junction held 11 bases outside the gene matches. In nucleotides, the CDR3 is TGTGCCAGCAGAGATGATCCGGGACAGCTCTCCTACGAGCAGTACTTC. Protein product: CASRDDPGQLSYEQYF.

There are many counts of this clonotype. The V call is TRBV24-1, the J call TRBJ2-7, with D possibly TRBD2 on 5 matching bases. This CDR3 has 13 amino acids. Trimming cost V 3 bases and J 2 bases, with 7 bases left between them. Germline values: CDR1 KGHDR, CDR2 SFDVKD. The CDR3 nucleotides read TGTGCCACCAGTGATGGAGGCGCCTACGAGCAGTACTTC. It is translated as CATSDGGAYEQYF.

This clonotype was observed at least ten times. The rearrangement joins TRBV20-1 to TRBJ1-1; D unresolved. Trimming shortened V by 0 bases and J by 3 bases, and 2 bases separated the two germline ends. Looked up from germline, CDR1 is DFQATT and CDR2 is SNEGSKA (reference sequence). The CDR3 is made up of 11 amino acids. CDR3 residues: CSAREDTEAFF. The CDR3 nucleotides are TGCAGTGCTAGAGAGGACACTGAAGCTTTCTTT.

The genes are TRBV25-1 and TRBJ1-4; possibly TRBD1 for D (6 bases). CDR3 length: 14 residues. In germline, CDR1 is MGHDK, CDR2 SYGVNS. The V gene lost 8 bases and the J gene lost 5 bases, with 15 bases spanning the gap. As DNA, the CDR3 is TGTGCCAGCGGGGCGCGGACAGTAAATGAAAAACTGTTTTTT. As protein: CASGARTVNEKLFF.

This clonotype was seen repeatedly, ten times or more. The rearrangement joins TRBV20-1 to TRBJ1-4; D uncertain. V was shortened by 6 bases and J by 0 bases, with 8 bases between the two germline ends. Germline CDR1 DFQATT, CDR2 SNEGSKA (reference sequence). The CDR3 runs to 13 residues. The CDR3 bases are TGCAGTGCCCCGGGTGCAACTAATGAAAAACTGTTTTTT. Its translation is CSAPGATNEKLFF.

This clonotype was seen repeatedly, ten times or more. This chain joins TRBV12-3 or TRBV12-4 and TRBJ1-6; 7 bases are shared with TRBD1. The CDR3 covers 14 residues. With V trimmed by 6 bases and J by 8 bases, 7 bases remained unmatched. Here the CDR3 reads CASRRGGTDSPLHF. CDR3 nucleotide sequence: TGTGCCAGCAGGCGTGGGGGGACAGATTCACCCCTCCACTTT.

This clonotype has a count of ten or more. The rearrangement uses TRBV2 and TRBJ1-5; D gene ambiguous. Germline CDR1 and CDR2: SNHLY and FYNNEI. The CDR3 spans 13 residues. Deletions cut 8 bases from V and 3 bases from J, with 11 bases between. The CDR3 nucleotides are TGTGCCAGCGGTACATCGATCAATCAGCCCCAGCATTTT. Translated: CASGTSINQPQHF.

This clonotype was counted many times. V usage is TRBV3-1 and J usage is TRBJ2-7; tentative D call: TRBD1 (6 bases). Looked up from germline, CDR1 is LGHDT and CDR2 is YNNKEL (reference sequence). V was cut by 3 bases and J by 7 bases, with 10 bases left in between. The CDR3 spans 12 residues. For the CDR3, the DNA is TGTGCCAGCAGCCAGGAAGACAGGGAGCAGTACTTC. Its translation: CASSQEDREQYF.

This chain links TRBV11-3 with TRBJ1-1; 7 nucleotides align to TRBD1. Germline values: CDR1 SGHNT, CDR2 YENEEA. J lost 4 bases, V lost 5 bases, and 7 bases had no gene match. CDR3 length: 14 amino acids. The CDR3 sequence: CASSVDRVVTEAFF. The CDR3 DNA is TGTGCCAGCAGCGTCGACAGGGTGGTCACTGAAGCTTTCTTT.

The chain joins TRBV6-1 to TRBJ2-7, with 10 bases fitting TRBD1. J was trimmed by 8 bases and V by 6 bases; bases with no gene match: 7. CDR1 MNHNS and CDR2 SASEGT come from the germline V gene. This CDR3 is built from 13 residues. The DNA of the CDR3 is TGTGCCAGCAGCCGGGACAGGGGTCCCCAGCAGTACTTC. Translation gives CASSRDRGPQQYF.

The chain is built from TRBV5-1 and TRBJ2-7; 10 bases match TRBD2. CDR3 size: 17 residues. V trimming: 3 bases; J trimming: 4 bases; junction bases outside the gene matches: 13. CDR1 and CDR2 (germline): SGHRS, YFSETQ. The CDR3 spells CASSSTAASGGLYEQYF. In DNA form, the CDR3 reads TGCGCCAGCAGCTCCACAGCAGCTAGCGGGGGTCTGTACGAGCAGTACTTC.

The chain combines TRBV5-1 with TRBJ2-5, with D perhaps given as TRBD1 or TRBD2 (6 bases each). Looked up from germline, CDR1 is SGHRS and CDR2 is YFSETQ. CDR3 length: 14 residues. V was trimmed by 6 bases and J by 5 bases, leaving 17 bases between them. The CDR3 protein is CASNFFGGGETQYF. The CDR3 DNA reads as TGCGCCAGCAACTTCTTTGGAGGGGGGGAGACCCAGTACTTC.

The chain carries TRBV19 and TRBJ1-2; no reliable D call. Germline CDR1 is LNHDA and CDR2 is SQIVND (reference sequence). V dropped 7 bases and J dropped 5 bases, with 26 bases sitting between them. The length of the CDR3 is 17 residues. The CDR3 sequence is CASTPRGGFQPLYGYTF. The CDR3 DNA is TGTGCCAGTACCCCGCGAGGAGGGTTCCAACCTTTGTATGGCTACACCTTC. Complete variable domain (other parts from reference TRBV19 and TRBJ1-2): DGGITQSPKYLFRKEGQNVTLSCEQNLNHDAMYWYRQDPGQGLRLIYYSQIVNDFQKGDIAEGYSVSREKKESFPLTVTSAQKNPTAFYLCASTPRGGFQPLYGYTFGSGTRLTVV.

This clonotype was recorded a few times. This chain joins TRBV3-1 and TRBJ2-2, with D possibly being TRBD1 or TRBD2 (5 bases each). Germline CDR1 and CDR2: LGHDT and YNNKEL (reference sequence). The CDR3 runs to 15 residues. V lost 3 bases to trimming and J lost 0 bases, with 8 bases between them. CDR3 loop: CASSQRGPNTGELFF. DNA for the CDR3: TGTGCCAGCAGCCAGAGGGGACCGAACACCGGGGAGCTGTTTTTT.

The rearrangement links TRBV6-1 to TRBJ2-5; D may be TRBD2 (6 bases). Germline loops: CDR1 MNHNS, CDR2 SASEGT. The CDR3 is made up of 15 amino acids. Trimming removed 3 bases from V and 4 bases from J, with 15 bases in between. CDR3 nucleotide sequence: TGTGCCAGCAGTGACGCCCAGGAGGGTTCAGAGACCCAGTACTTC. This gives the protein CASSDAQEGSETQYF.

This rearrangement joins TRBV20-1 to TRBJ2-7; no firm D call. The germline CDR1 and CDR2 sequences are DFQATT and SNEGSKA (reference sequence). The CDR3 is 12 amino acids. Deletions cut 4 bases from V and 2 bases from J, with 9 bases between. The CDR3 reads CSAMRSAYEQYF. In DNA, the CDR3 is TGCAGTGCTATGCGCTCCGCCTACGAGCAGTACTTC.

This clonotype showed up just a few times. The chain employs TRBV7-9 and TRBJ1-2; maybe TRBD1 (5 bases). The CDR3 covers 16 residues. Germline-derived CDR1 and CDR2 are SEHNR and FQNEAQ (reference sequence). Between the trimmed V and J ends, which lost 2 bases and 8 bases, there was a span of 21 bases. The CDR3 protein is CASSLWGRRGSRGYTF. The DNA of the CDR3 is TGTGCCAGCAGCTTATGGGGGAGACGGGGATCGAGAGGCTACACCTTC.

This clonotype was picked up many times. The CDR3, as DNA: TGTGCCAGCAGGGGGACAGGGGGAGGGAAGGCCTACGAGCAGTACTTC. Translation: CASRGTGGGKAYEQYF. This chain links TRBV27 with TRBJ2-7; 11 nucleotides match TRBD1. Germline CDR1 reads MNHEY; CDR2 reads SMNVEV (reference sequence). The CDR3 has 16 residues. Germline trimming cut 6 bases from V and 2 bases from J; bases unmatched to any gene: 9.

This clonotype was seen many times. The rearrangement joins TRBV29-1 to TRBJ1-1; 9 bases line up with TRBD1. The CDR3 is 12 residues long. The germline gives CDR1 SQVTM, CDR2 ANQGSEA. J lost 5 bases, V lost 3 bases, and 1 base had no gene match. CDR3 DNA: TGCAGCGTTGAGACAGGGGGAACTGAAGCTTTCTTT. It yields the protein CSVETGGTEAFF.